The 12 T cell receptor beta chains listed next were all sequenced from one sample in a study of T cell changes during pregnancy in multiple sclerosis. Libraries were prepared by immunoSEQ multiplex PCR; TCRdb keeps only in-frame clonotypes and omits some of them. The table lists about 41,000 clones, about 92% of them singletons. Specimen: CD8+ T cells from peripheral blood mononuclear cells, collected in the first trimester of pregnancy. The origin of the receptors is a female donor with multiple sclerosis, enrolled in a pregnancy study.

The chain recombines TRBV29-1 with TRBJ1-2; 10 bases match TRBD1. Per germline, CDR1 SQVTM and CDR2 ANQGSEA. Trimming removed 6 bases from V and 5 bases from J; junction bases left unmatched: 3. The CDR3 runs to 12 residues. The CDR3 is CSVPGQGYGYTF. DNA of the CDR3: TGCAGCGTCCCGGGACAGGGGTATGGCTACACCTTC.

This chain links TRBV2 with TRBJ2-3, with D possibly TRBD1 on 5 matching bases. The CDR3 sequence is 14 residues long. V shed 8 bases and J shed 4 bases, with 16 bases lying between them. Germline V gives CDR1 SNHLY, CDR2 FYNNEI. CDR3 DNA: TGTGCCAGCGGTTGGCAGGGCAATCCAGATACGCAGTATTTT. As protein: CASGWQGNPDTQYF. Full variable domain (outside the CDR3, taken from reference TRBV2 and TRBJ2-3): EPEVTQTPSHQVTQMGQEVILRCVPISNHLYFYWYRQILGQKVEFLVSFYNNEISEKSEIFDDQFSVERPDGSNFTLKIRSTKLEDSAMYFCASGWQGNPDTQYFGPGTRLTVL.

This sequence joins TRBV6-6 and TRBJ2-5, with 7 bases aligning to TRBD2. J lost 7 bases, V lost 7 bases, and 18 bases had no gene match. The length of the CDR3 is 16 residues. Germline V CDR1 and CDR2: MNHNY, SVGAGI (reference sequence). The CDR3 reads CASTINRDYRLGTQYF. The DNA of the CDR3 is TGTGCCAGCACAATAAACCGGGACTATCGTTTGGGGACCCAGTACTTC.

Here the CDR3 DNA reads TGTGCCTGGAGGGAAACTGGACAGCACAATGAGCAGTTCTTC. Protein product: CAWRETGQHNEQFF. V gene TRBV30 combines with J gene TRBJ2-1, with D possibly matching TRBD1 (6 bases). CDR3 length equals 14 residues. CDR1 and CDR2 (germline): GTSNPN, SVGIG (reference sequence). With 3 bases removed from V and 5 bases from J, the gap between germline ends came to 14 bases.

V usage is TRBV6-5 and J usage is TRBJ2-7; no firm D call. V lost 6 bases and J 3 bases, leaving 6 bases between the germline ends. CDR3 length: 11 residues. CDR1 is MNHEY and CDR2 is SVGAGI in the germline V gene. CDR3 loop: CASSGGYEQYF. CDR3 coding DNA: TGTGCCAGCAGCGGCGGCTACGAGCAGTACTTC.

The chain is built from TRBV7-6 and TRBJ2-3; tentatively, D is TRBD1 (5 bases). Trimming shortened V by 2 bases and J by 4 bases, and 7 bases separated the two germline ends. Germline assignment: CDR1 SGHVS and CDR2 FNYEAQ. CDR3 size: 13 residues. Here the CDR3 reads CASSLFRADTQYF. The CDR3 region has the DNA TGTGCCAGCAGCTTATTCAGGGCAGATACGCAGTATTTT.

This chain uses TRBV19 with TRBJ2-3, with a weak D call TRBD1 (5 bases). This CDR3 has 14 amino acids. From germline, CDR1 is LNHDA and CDR2 SQIVND (reference sequence). V was cut by 6 bases and J by 0 bases, with 10 bases left in between. Written as DNA, the CDR3 is TGTGCCAGTAGGCAGGCAGGGAGCACAGATACGCAGTATTTT. Translated: CASRQAGSTDTQYF.

The rearrangement links TRBV29-1 to TRBJ2-7; weak D call: TRBD2 (5 bases). Trimming cost V 1 base and J 4 bases, with 5 bases left between them. Germline loops: CDR1 SQVTM, CDR2 ANQGSEA. The CDR3 totals 11 residues. The chain's CDR3 is CSVEAGYEQYF. The CDR3 nucleotides read TGCAGCGTTGAAGCGGGATACGAGCAGTACTTC.

V usage is TRBV30 and J usage is TRBJ2-1, with D tentatively TRBD1 (5 bases). V gave up 3 bases and J gave up 9 bases, with 12 bases separating them. This CDR3 spans 12 amino acids. Germline V gene lookup returns CDR1 GTSNPN and CDR2 SVGIG (reference sequence). CDR3 bases: TGTGCCTGGAGGGCAGGGCTGGGTGAGCAGTTCTTC. Translation gives CAWRAGLGEQFF.

This rearrangement joins TRBV7-9 to TRBJ1-2; D uncertain. V was clipped by 6 bases and J by 4 bases, with 12 bases between them. The length of the CDR3 is 13 residues. Germline CDR1 and CDR2: SEHNR and FQNEAQ (reference sequence). This chain's CDR3 is CASSAGSGYGYTF. CDR3 bases: TGTGCCAGCAGTGCGGGCTCGGGCTATGGCTACACCTTC.

This clone appeared a single time. The limits of the CDR3 on the DNA are not certain, so only TCRdb's listed CDR3 is given. CDR3 sequence reads: CASSTSRGYTQYF. The chain uses TRBV27 and TRBJ2-3; no check of the table's D call, TRBD2, against the DNA was made. The CDR3 is 13 residues long, counting both termini. Germline loops: CDR1 MNHEY, CDR2 SMNVEV (reference sequence).

A single count supports this clone. J is TRBJ2-7 and V is TRBV19; D is undetermined. The V end was cut by 5 bases, the J end by 6 bases, with 14 bases between. The CDR3 contains 13 residues. Germline V CDR1 and CDR2: LNHDA, SQIVND (reference sequence). The CDR3 sequence is CASSPYLGVEQYF. The DNA of the CDR3 is TGTGCCAGTAGTCCGTACCTAGGAGTCGAGCAGTACTTC.